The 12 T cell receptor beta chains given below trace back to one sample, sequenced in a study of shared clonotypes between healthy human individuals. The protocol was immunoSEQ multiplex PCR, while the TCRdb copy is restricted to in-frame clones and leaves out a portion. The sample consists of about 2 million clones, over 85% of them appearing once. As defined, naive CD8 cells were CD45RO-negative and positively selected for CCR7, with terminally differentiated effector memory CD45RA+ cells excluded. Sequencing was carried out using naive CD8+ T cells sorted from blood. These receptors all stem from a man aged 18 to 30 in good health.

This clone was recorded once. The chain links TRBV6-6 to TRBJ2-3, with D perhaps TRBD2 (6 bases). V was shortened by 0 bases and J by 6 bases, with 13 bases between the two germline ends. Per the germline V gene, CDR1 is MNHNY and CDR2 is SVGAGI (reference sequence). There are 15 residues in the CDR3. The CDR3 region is CASSYSSGAGDTQYF. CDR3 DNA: TGTGCCAGCAGTTACTCGAGCGGTGCGGGGGATACGCAGTATTTT.

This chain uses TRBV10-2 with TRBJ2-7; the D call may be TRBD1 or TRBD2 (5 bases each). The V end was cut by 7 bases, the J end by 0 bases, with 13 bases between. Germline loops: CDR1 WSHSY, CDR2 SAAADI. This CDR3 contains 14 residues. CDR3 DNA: TGCGCCAGCAATGCCTATGGGGGCTCCTACGAGCAGTACTTC. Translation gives CASNAYGGSYEQYF.

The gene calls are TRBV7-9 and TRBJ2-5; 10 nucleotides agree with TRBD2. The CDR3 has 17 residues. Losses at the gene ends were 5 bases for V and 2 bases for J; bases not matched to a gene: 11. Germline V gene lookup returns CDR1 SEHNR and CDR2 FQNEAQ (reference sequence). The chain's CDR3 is CASSDSSSGGGQETQYF. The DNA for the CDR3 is TGTGCCAGCAGCGACAGTTCTAGCGGGGGAGGACAAGAGACCCAGTACTTC.

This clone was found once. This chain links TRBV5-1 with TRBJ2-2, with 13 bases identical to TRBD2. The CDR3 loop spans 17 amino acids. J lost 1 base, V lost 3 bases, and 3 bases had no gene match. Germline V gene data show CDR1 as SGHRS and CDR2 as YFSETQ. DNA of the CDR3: TGCGCCAGCAGCTACTGGACTAGCGGGGGGAACACCGGGGAGCTGTTTTTT. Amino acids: CASSYWTSGGNTGELFF.

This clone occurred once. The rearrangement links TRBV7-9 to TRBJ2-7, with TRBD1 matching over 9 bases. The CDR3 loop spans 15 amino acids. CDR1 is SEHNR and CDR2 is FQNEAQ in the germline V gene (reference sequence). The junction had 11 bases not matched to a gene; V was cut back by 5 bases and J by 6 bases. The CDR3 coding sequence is TGTGCCAGCAGCCTGGGGAGAGGACAGGGGTTCGAGCAGTACTTC. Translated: CASSLGRGQGFEQYF.

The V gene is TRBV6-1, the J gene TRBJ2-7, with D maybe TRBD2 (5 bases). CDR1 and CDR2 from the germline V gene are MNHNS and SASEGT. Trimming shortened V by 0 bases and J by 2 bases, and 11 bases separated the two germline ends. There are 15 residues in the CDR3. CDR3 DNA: TGTGCCAGCAGTGAAGCTCGGGGTCCCACCTACGAGCAGTACTTC. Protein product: CASSEARGPTYEQYF.

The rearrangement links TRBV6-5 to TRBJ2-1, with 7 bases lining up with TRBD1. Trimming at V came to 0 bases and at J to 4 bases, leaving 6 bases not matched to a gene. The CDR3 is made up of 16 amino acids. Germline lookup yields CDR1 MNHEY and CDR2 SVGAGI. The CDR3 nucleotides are TGTGCCAGCAGTTACTCGAATCTGGGACAGTACAATGAGCAGTTCTTC. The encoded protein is CASSYSNLGQYNEQFF.

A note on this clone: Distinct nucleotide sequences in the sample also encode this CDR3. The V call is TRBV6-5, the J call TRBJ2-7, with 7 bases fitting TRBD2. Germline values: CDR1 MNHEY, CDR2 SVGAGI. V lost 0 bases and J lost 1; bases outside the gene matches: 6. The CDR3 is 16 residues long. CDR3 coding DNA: TGTGCCAGCAGTTACTCTGCGGGAGAGGCGTCCTACGAGCAGTACTTC. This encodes CASSYSAGEASYEQYF.

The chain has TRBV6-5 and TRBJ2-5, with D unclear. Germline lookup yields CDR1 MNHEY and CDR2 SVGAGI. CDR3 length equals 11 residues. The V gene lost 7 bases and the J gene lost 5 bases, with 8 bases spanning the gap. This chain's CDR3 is CASMIGETQYF. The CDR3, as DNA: TGTGCCAGCATGATAGGGGAGACCCAGTACTTC.

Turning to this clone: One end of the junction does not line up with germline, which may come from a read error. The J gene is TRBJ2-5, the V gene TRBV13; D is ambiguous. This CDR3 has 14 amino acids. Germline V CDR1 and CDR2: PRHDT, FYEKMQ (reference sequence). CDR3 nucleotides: TGTGCCAGCAGCCTAGGGATTCGGGCGGAGACCCAGTACTTC. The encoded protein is CASSLGIRAETQYF.

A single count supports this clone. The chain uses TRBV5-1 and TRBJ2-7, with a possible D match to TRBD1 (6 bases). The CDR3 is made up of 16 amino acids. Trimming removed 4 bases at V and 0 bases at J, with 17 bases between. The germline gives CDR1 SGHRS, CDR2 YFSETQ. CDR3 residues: CASSLNLGQSSYEQYF. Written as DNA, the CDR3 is TGCGCCAGCAGCCTCAACCTGGGACAAAGCTCCTACGAGCAGTACTTC.

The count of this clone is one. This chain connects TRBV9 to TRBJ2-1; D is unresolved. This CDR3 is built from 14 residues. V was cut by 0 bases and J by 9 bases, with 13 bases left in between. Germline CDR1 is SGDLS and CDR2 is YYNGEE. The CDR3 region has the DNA TGTGCCAGCAGCGTAGGGTCAGACGAAATTGAGCAGTTCTTC. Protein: CASSVGSDEIEQFF.